What follows are 3 T cell receptor beta chains derived from one specimen sequenced in a study of blood T cell repertoires in COVID-19. Data came from immunoSEQ multiplex PCR; TCRdb stores just in-frame clones and leaves some out. The sample includes 160,000 or so clones, around 83% of them seen just once. The specimen was peripheral blood. Source of these receptors: a human donor in a cohort sampled during active COVID-19.

The chain recombines TRBV7-3 with TRBJ2-7; D not resolved. Deletions cut 2 bases from V and 3 bases from J, with 14 bases between. This CDR3 comprises 15 residues. Germline assignment: CDR1 SGHTA and CDR2 FQGTGA. The CDR3 nucleotides read TGTGCCAGCAGCTTAGGGCCTGCTTATAACTACGAGCAGTACTTC. Protein sequence: CASSLGPAYNYEQYF.

V and J are TRBV3-1 (or the pseudogene TRBV3-2) and TRBJ1-2; no definite D call. CDR1 and CDR2 from the germline V gene are LGHDT and YNNKEL (reference sequence). This CDR3 has 13 residues. Trimming pared 4 bases from V and 2 bases from J, leaving 8 bases between. The CDR3 loop is CASSRQENYGYTF. The CDR3 DNA reads as TGTGCCAGCAGCCGCCAAGAGAACTATGGCTACACCTTC.

This chain joins TRBV7-3 and TRBJ2-7; a weak D match, TRBD1 (5 bases). V lost 5 bases and J 0 bases, leaving 11 bases between the germline ends. From germline, CDR1 is SGHTA and CDR2 FQGTGA. The CDR3 loop spans 14 amino acids. CDR3 nucleotides: TGTGCCAGCAGCACAGGACACAACTCCTACGAGCAGTACTTC. It specifies CASSTGHNSYEQYF. The variable domain in full, completed from reference TRBV7-3 and TRBJ2-7, reads GAGVSQTPSNKVTEKGKYVELRCDPISGHTALYWYRQSLGQGPEFLIYFQGTGAADDSGLPNDRFFAVRPEGSVSTLKIQRTERGDSAVYLCASSTGHNSYEQYFGPGTRLTVT.